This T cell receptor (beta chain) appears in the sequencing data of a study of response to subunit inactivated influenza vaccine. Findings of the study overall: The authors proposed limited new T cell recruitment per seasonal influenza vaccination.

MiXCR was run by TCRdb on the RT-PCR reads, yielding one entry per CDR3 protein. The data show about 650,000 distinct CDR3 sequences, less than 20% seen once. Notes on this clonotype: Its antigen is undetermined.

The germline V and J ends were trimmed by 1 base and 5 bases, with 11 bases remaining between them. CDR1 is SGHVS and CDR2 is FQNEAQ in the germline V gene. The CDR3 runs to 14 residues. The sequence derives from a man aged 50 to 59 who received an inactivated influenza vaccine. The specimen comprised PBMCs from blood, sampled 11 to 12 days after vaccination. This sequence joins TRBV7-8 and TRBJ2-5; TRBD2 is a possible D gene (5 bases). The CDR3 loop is CASSLVRAGETQYF. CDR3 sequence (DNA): TGTGCCAGCAGCTTAGTGCGGGCTGGGGAGACCCAGTACTTC.